The rows below give T cell receptor beta chains drawn from one sample of a study of shared clonotypes between healthy human individuals. Clones were read by immunoSEQ multiplex PCR, and TCRdb kept only the in-frame ones, dropping some. The sample records approximately 740,000 clones, nearly 95% being singletons. Source material: naive CD8+ T cells sorted from blood. The receptors stem from a man younger than 40 in good health. CDR3s include the opening cysteine and the closing phenylalanine or tryptophan. The order of the fields is V gene, J gene, CDR3 protein.

TRBV25-1	TRBJ2-5	CASSGPGHTYQETQYF
TRBV7-2	TRBJ2-3	CASSLITMDTQYF
TRBV28	TRBJ1-1	CASSYQGGGTEAFF
TRBV7-8	TRBJ2-7	CASSFPRTSGSEQYF
TRBV27	TRBJ2-7	CASSSGATYEQCF
TRBV7-2	TRBJ2-7	CASSYRPRGLEMLLYF
TRBV12-5	TRBJ2-1	CASTKGLEDLNEQFF
TRBV28	TRBJ2-1	CASQKRVSYNEQFF
TRBV7-9	TRBJ2-1	CASSLEQGYNEQFF
TRBV20-1	TRBJ2-1	CSAGEYEQFF
TRBV11-2	TRBJ2-2	CASSAFRTGELFF
TRBV27	TRBJ2-3	CASSLGLGRDTQYF
TRBV4-3	TRBJ2-5	CASSQESGGRLETQYF
TRBV30	TRBJ2-7	CAWSAQPRAEQYF
TRBV5-1	TRBJ2-7	CASSLNWGDEQYF
TRBV18	TRBJ1-5	CASSPPARQGINQPQHF
TRBV27	TRBJ1-2	CASSRTGGAAFSGYTF
TRBV7-9	TRBJ1-4	CASSTAYEKLFF
TRBV5-4	TRBJ1-1	CASSRQTGGEAFF
TRBV7-9	TRBJ2-7	CASSLGTPSLYEQYF
TRBV19	TRBJ1-5	CASSSGGQIDNQPQHF
TRBV10-3	TRBJ2-5	CAISKEPREGRGQETQYF
TRBV5-1	TRBJ1-1	CASSLALQGNTEAFF
TRBV11-2	TRBJ1-4	CASSLGSGLFF
TRBV2	TRBJ2-2	CASSEDGGSGELFF
TRBV2	TRBJ2-7	CASRGQTTYEQYF
TRBV6-1	TRBJ1-3	CASSAPRGASQTGNTIYF
TRBV19	TRBJ1-2	CASSALKKGGYTF
TRBV29-1	TRBJ2-2	CSVTGTVNTGELFF
TRBV5-6	TRBJ2-4	CASSFGANQYF
TRBV7-8	TRBJ2-1	CASSPGLINEQFF
TRBV7-9	TRBJ2-1	CASSTGSGNVGFF
TRBV28	TRBJ2-1	CASSYPTEQFF
TRBV4-3	TRBJ2-1	CASSQGGGGPQGNEQFF
TRBV27	TRBJ1-3	CASSLLSGDGNTIYF
TRBV29-1	TRBJ1-2	CSVEKRKRAYGYTF
TRBV5-1	TRBJ2-7	CASSLNSIADYYEQYF
TRBV7-2	TRBJ2-3	CASSYPVVAGVVTDTQYF
TRBV28	TRBJ1-5	CASSPNRRGGTQPQHF
TRBV21-1	TRBJ1-2	CASSKVRRDRTGGYGYTF
TRBV19	TRBJ2-2	CASRIQGYGGELFF
TRBV15	TRBJ1-5	CATSRVGQGLHF
TRBV21-1	TRBJ2-7	CASSSTQDEEGSYEQYF
TRBV4-2	TRBJ2-4	CASSLGLAGIQYF
TRBV6-6	TRBJ2-1	CASSSEESSYNEQFF
TRBV19	TRBJ2-3	CASSIRDRDTDTQYF
TRBV30	TRBJ2-7	CAWMGGPGEQYF
TRBV27	TRBJ1-2	CASSSRTGHGYTF
TRBV28	TRBJ2-7	CASSLSTSGYSSYEQYF
TRBV19	TRBJ2-2	CASSIDPWSGELFF
TRBV6-1	TRBJ2-6	CASSEVVGGSGANVLTF
TRBV1	TRBJ2-5	CTSSQDRRASGSLHDQETQYF
TRBV7-6	TRBJ2-5	CASSDQETQYF
TRBV6-5	TRBJ2-7	CASRSGTSYEQYF
TRBV5-4	TRBJ2-1	CASSLGSNEQFF
TRBV19	TRBJ2-7	CASSGGRYEQYF
TRBV4-1	TRBJ2-7	CASSLRDRAYEQYF
TRBV5-1	TRBJ2-1	CASSLYAGTEGYNEQFF
TRBV4-1	TRBJ1-1	CASSQANTGGTEAFF
TRBV7-9	TRBJ1-1	CALEGRTEAFF